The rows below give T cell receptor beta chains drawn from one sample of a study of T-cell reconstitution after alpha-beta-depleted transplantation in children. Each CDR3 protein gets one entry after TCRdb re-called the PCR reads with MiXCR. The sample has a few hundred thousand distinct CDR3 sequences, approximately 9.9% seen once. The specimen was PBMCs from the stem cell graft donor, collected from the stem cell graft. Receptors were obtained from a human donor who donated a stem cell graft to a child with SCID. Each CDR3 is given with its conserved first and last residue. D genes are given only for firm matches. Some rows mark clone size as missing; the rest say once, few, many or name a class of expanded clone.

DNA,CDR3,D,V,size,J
TGCAGCGTTGAAGGGCAGGGGCCCCCAGATACGCAGTATTTT,CSVEGQGPPDTQYF,NA,TRBV29-1,many,TRBJ2-3
TGTGCCAGCAGCGTAGGCGGCGCCGGGAATCAGCCCCAGCATTTT,CASSVGGAGNQPQHF,NA,TRBV9,NA,TRBJ1-5
TGTGCCAGCAGCGGTAGACCGGGGGATTCACCCCTCCACTTT,CASSGRPGDSPLHF,NA,TRBV6-2/TRBV6-3,many,TRBJ1-6
TGCAGTGCTAGATTGCCGGGACAGAGGAATCAGCCCCAGCATTTT,CSARLPGQRNQPQHF,TRBD1,TRBV20-1,many,TRBJ1-5
TGTGCCAGCAGTAAAACGACTAGCGGGGGGATATTCACTAGCACAGATACGCAGTATTTT,CASSKTTSGGIFTSTDTQYF,TRBD2,TRBV6-1,many,TRBJ2-3
TGTGCCAGCAGCGCCCCGGGACAGAGCTCCTATAATTCACCCCTCCACTTT,CASSAPGQSSYNSPLHF,TRBD1,TRBV7-9,NA,TRBJ1-6
TGCAGTGCTTTCCCAGGGGGTTGGGAAAAACTGTTTTTT,CSAFPGGWEKLFF,TRBD1,TRBV20-1,many,TRBJ1-4
TGTGCCAGCAGTCAGGGACTTAGCACAGATACGCAGTATTTT,CASSQGLSTDTQYF,NA,TRBV6-1,NA,TRBJ2-3
TGTGCCATCAGTGCTACATCTAACTATGGCTACACCTTC,CAISATSNYGYTF,NA,TRBV10-3,many,TRBJ1-2
TGCAGTGCTAGCCGAGGCACGGGGTACACTGAAGCTTTCTTT,CSASRGTGYTEAFF,NA,TRBV20-1,many,TRBJ1-1
TGTGCCACCAGTGATTCCCCCACGGCCTCTGGAAACACCATATATTTT,CATSDSPTASGNTIYF,NA,TRBV24-1,many,TRBJ1-3
TGTGCCAGCAGCTTAGCGCGGAGGGCGGGTCGGGGTGAAGCTTTCTTT,CASSLARRAGRGEAFF,NA,TRBV7-8,many,TRBJ1-1
TGTGCCAGCAGTTACTCGTCGGCAGGGGGCCATCAGCCCCAGCATTTT,CASSYSSAGGHQPQHF,TRBD1,TRBV6-2/TRBV6-3,many,TRBJ1-5
TGTGCCAGCAGCTTAACGGGGGGGAATCCCACTCAGGGCTACGAGCAGTACTTC,CASSLTGGNPTQGYEQYF,TRBD2,TRBV7-3,few,TRBJ2-7
TGTGCCATCAGTTCAGGGATAGCCTACGAGCAGTACTTC,CAISSGIAYEQYF,NA,TRBV10-3,many,TRBJ2-7
TGCGCCAGCACCCGAGGGACTAGAGAAGAGACCCAGTACTTC,CASTRGTREETQYF,TRBD2,TRBV5-1,many,TRBJ2-5
TGTGCCAGCAGCTGGACAGGGACTGGGGCCAACGTCCTGACTTTC,CASSWTGTGANVLTF,TRBD1,TRBV5-5,NA,TRBJ2-6
TGCAGCGTTGAAGGACTAGCGGGGGGGTACCTCACAGATACGCAGTATTTT,CSVEGLAGGYLTDTQYF,TRBD2,TRBV29-1,many,TRBJ2-3
TGCGCCAGCAGCTTGGCCGTGCGGGAGTACAATGAGCAGTTCTTC,CASSLAVREYNEQFF,TRBD2,TRBV5-1,many,TRBJ2-1
TGTGCCAGCAGGCTGGCCGGAGCCGGTGAGCAGTACTTC,CASRLAGAGEQYF,NA,TRBV28,many,TRBJ2-7
TGCAGTGCTAGAGAAGGGTGGGGAGCAGTCCAAGAGACCCAGTACTTC,CSAREGWGAVQETQYF,NA,TRBV20-1,many,TRBJ2-5
TGCAGCGGCCTCACGGCGACACGGAGGGGTTCGGAGACCCAGTACTTC,CSGLTATRRGSETQYF,NA,TRBV29-1,few,TRBJ2-5
TGTGCCAGCAGCCGGGGGAGCTACGAGCAGTACTTC,CASSRGSYEQYF,NA,TRBV7-9,many,TRBJ2-7
TGTGCCAGCACCCGGACAGGGAGCTCCAATGAGCAGTTCTTC,CASTRTGSSNEQFF,TRBD1,TRBV3-1,many,TRBJ2-1
TGTGCCAGCAGTTACTCCGGGGACTCCACAGATACGCAGTATTTT,CASSYSGDSTDTQYF,NA,TRBV6-5,many,TRBJ2-3
TGCGCCAGCAGCTTTGGTCCTGGGGAGACCCAGTACTTC,CASSFGPGETQYF,NA,TRBV5-1,many,TRBJ2-5
TGCGCCAGCAGCCCCCAAGCGTCGGGGGGGACGAACACCGGGGAGCTGTTTTTT,CASSPQASGGTNTGELFF,TRBD2,TRBV4-3,few,TRBJ2-2
TGCGCCAGCAGCCGGGTGGGGGTAGGCACTGAAGCTTTCTTT,CASSRVGVGTEAFF,NA,TRBV5-1,many,TRBJ1-1
TGCAGTGCTAGAGATCCGAGGAGGGGAGGCACAGATACGCAGTATTTT,CSARDPRRGGTDTQYF,NA,TRBV20-1,many,TRBJ2-3
TGTGCCAGCAGCCAATCGATAGCAGGGGGCACTGAAGCTTTCTTT,CASSQSIAGGTEAFF,TRBD1,TRBV16,many,TRBJ1-1
TGTGCCAGCAGCCTCCTTCCCCGGGTGGATTCACCCCTCCACTTT,CASSLLPRVDSPLHF,NA,TRBV7-3,many,TRBJ1-6
TGTGCCAGCAGACGACAGGGGACCACAGATACGCAGTATTTT,CASRRQGTTDTQYF,TRBD1,TRBV28,NA,TRBJ2-3
TGCGCCAGCAGCCAAACCGGGGACAGTCAAGCTTTCTTT,CASSQTGDSQAFF,TRBD1,TRBV4-3,many,TRBJ1-1
TGTGCCAGCGGGAATAGCGGGGGGATCTACAATGAGCAGTTCTTC,CASGNSGGIYNEQFF,TRBD2,TRBV2,many,TRBJ2-1
TGCGCCAGCAGCTTGGCAAAGGGACTAGCGGGGAAAGAGACCCAGTACTTC,CASSLAKGLAGKETQYF,TRBD2,TRBV5-1,many,TRBJ2-5
TGTGCCAGCAGTTCAGGGGTCCCGCTCCCAAATAGCAATCAGCCCCAGCATTTT,CASSSGVPLPNSNQPQHF,NA,TRBV28,many,TRBJ1-5
TGTGCCACCAGTGAAGGGGCGCGGGATACGCAGTATTTT,CATSEGARDTQYF,NA,TRBV24-1,NA,TRBJ2-3
TGCGCCAGCAGCCCCGCAAGCGGGGGTGGGGGAGAGACCCAGTACTTC,CASSPASGGGGETQYF,TRBD2,TRBV5-1,many,TRBJ2-5
TGTGCCAGCAGCTTTAGCGGGGGAGATACAGATACGCAGTATTTT,CASSFSGGDTDTQYF,TRBD2,TRBV7-9,many,TRBJ2-3
TGCGCCAGCAGTTCGGCAGTAGCGGGGGCCTACAATGAGCAGTTCTTC,CASSSAVAGAYNEQFF,TRBD2,TRBV5-1,many,TRBJ2-1
TGTGCCACCAGCAGAGGACCCTGGAGCTCAAACACCGGGGAGCTGTTTTTT,CATSRGPWSSNTGELFF,NA,TRBV15,many,TRBJ2-2
TGCAGCGTTGAAAAGACGGGGAGCTCCTACGAGCAGTACTTC,CSVEKTGSSYEQYF,NA,TRBV29-1,many,TRBJ2-7
TGTGCCATCAGCCCGGACAGGGGAAACGGCTACACCTTC,CAISPDRGNGYTF,TRBD1,TRBV10-3,few,TRBJ1-2
TGCAGTGCTACCGCCCGGACAGGGAGGATTGGTGAGCAGTTCTTC,CSATARTGRIGEQFF,TRBD1,TRBV20-1,many,TRBJ2-1
TGCAGTGCTAGAGGGGACGGCAGTAATATAGGCGGCGACTCCTTC,CSARGDGSNIGGDSF,NA,TRBV20-1,NA,TRBJ1-2
TGTGCCAGCAGTGATCTGCGGGGGGGCTACAATGAGCAGTTCTTC,CASSDLRGGYNEQFF,TRBD2,TRBV2,NA,TRBJ2-1